Listed below are T cell receptor beta chains from one sample, sequenced in a study of blood T cell repertoires in COVID-19. Measured with immunoSEQ multiplex PCR; TCRdb has only the in-frame clones, and not every one. The sample includes roughly 100,000 clones, over 70% of them seen just once. The sample consisted of peripheral blood. Every receptor here comes from a woman aged 80 or over with acute or convalescent COVID-19. Both conserved end residues are part of each CDR3. D genes are given only for firm matches. Clone size is given for some rows only: seen once, a few or many times, or a class if the clone is expanded.

V: TRBV19; size: .; D: TRBD1; J: TRBJ2-7; DNA: TGTGCCAGTAGTTCGTCGACAGGGGACGAGCAGTACTTC; CDR3: CASSSSTGDEQYF
V: TRBV18; size: .; D: .; J: TRBJ2-3; DNA: TGTGCCAGCTCACTGGAGGACCTCCCCACAGATACGCAGTATTTT; CDR3: CASSLEDLPTDTQYF
V: TRBV9; size: .; D: .; J: TRBJ2-2; DNA: TGTGCCAGCAGCCCTCGAACCGGGAACACCGGGGAGCTGTTTTTT; CDR3: CASSPRTGNTGELFF
V: TRBV6-5; size: .; D: .; J: TRBJ2-5; DNA: TGTGCCAGCAGTCGTGGACAGTTTAGGGAGACCCAGTACTTC; CDR3: CASSRGQFRETQYF
V: TRBV7-2; size: .; D: TRBD1; J: TRBJ1-4; DNA: TGTGCCAGCAGCTCGACAGGGTTGGCAACTAATGAAAAACTGTTTTTT; CDR3: CASSSTGLATNEKLFF
V: TRBV9; size: once; D: .; J: TRBJ2-5; DNA: TGTGCCAGCAGCGTAGGGATTATTAGCGAAGAGACCCAGTACTTC; CDR3: CASSVGIISEETQYF
V: TRBV6-6; size: few; D: .; J: TRBJ1-2; DNA: TGTGCCAGCAGTTACGGGCAGGATGTTAACTATGGCTACACCTTC; CDR3: CASSYGQDVNYGYTF
V: TRBV30; size: .; D: .; J: TRBJ1-4; DNA: TGTGCCTGGGGACAGTCCAATGAAAAACTGTTTTTT; CDR3: CAWGQSNEKLFF
V: TRBV7-2; size: .; D: .; J: TRBJ1-1; DNA: TGTGCCAGCAGCTTAGAAAGATGGAGGGGATGGAACACTGAAGCTTTCTTT; CDR3: CASSLERWRGWNTEAFF
V: TRBV7-2; size: few; D: .; J: TRBJ1-4; DNA: TGTGCCAGCAGCTTAGCCACAGCTGAAAAACTGTTTTTT; CDR3: CASSLATAEKLFF
V: TRBV7-7; size: .; D: .; J: TRBJ2-1; DNA: TGTGCTAGCAGCTTAGGACGCGGTAGCTCCTACAATGAGCAGTTCTTC; CDR3: CASSLGRGSSYNEQFF
V: TRBV14; size: .; D: .; J: TRBJ1-2; DNA: TGTGCCAGCAGCCAAGATCGTGCACAGTATTCCTATGGCTACACCTTC; CDR3: CASSQDRAQYSYGYTF
V: TRBV6-1; size: .; D: TRBD1; J: TRBJ1-5; DNA: TGTGCCAGCAGTGAGCAGGGGGCCAATCAGCCCCAGCATTTT; CDR3: CASSEQGANQPQHF
V: TRBV4-2; size: .; D: .; J: TRBJ2-1; DNA: TGTGCCAGCAGCCAAGCTTACCAGGGATCTTTGATCTTC; CDR3: CASSQAYQGSLIF
V: TRBV24-1; size: .; D: TRBD1; J: TRBJ2-7; DNA: TGTGCCACCAGTGACTCCGGGACAGGGGGCCGCCACGAGCAGTACTTC; CDR3: CATSDSGTGGRHEQYF
V: TRBV7-7; size: .; D: .; J: TRBJ2-5; DNA: TGTGCTAGCAGCTTGACGGCGGGGCAAGAGACCCAGTACTTC; CDR3: CASSLTAGQETQYF
V: TRBV6-5; size: .; D: TRBD1; J: TRBJ2-7; DNA: TGTGCCAGCAGGAGATTCGACAGGGCCGGTGAGCAGTACTTC; CDR3: CASRRFDRAGEQYF
V: TRBV7-9; size: .; D: .; J: TRBJ2-3; DNA: TGTGCCAGCAGCTCCCGGCTAGGTCTGGGCACAGATACGCAGTATTTT; CDR3: CASSSRLGLGTDTQYF